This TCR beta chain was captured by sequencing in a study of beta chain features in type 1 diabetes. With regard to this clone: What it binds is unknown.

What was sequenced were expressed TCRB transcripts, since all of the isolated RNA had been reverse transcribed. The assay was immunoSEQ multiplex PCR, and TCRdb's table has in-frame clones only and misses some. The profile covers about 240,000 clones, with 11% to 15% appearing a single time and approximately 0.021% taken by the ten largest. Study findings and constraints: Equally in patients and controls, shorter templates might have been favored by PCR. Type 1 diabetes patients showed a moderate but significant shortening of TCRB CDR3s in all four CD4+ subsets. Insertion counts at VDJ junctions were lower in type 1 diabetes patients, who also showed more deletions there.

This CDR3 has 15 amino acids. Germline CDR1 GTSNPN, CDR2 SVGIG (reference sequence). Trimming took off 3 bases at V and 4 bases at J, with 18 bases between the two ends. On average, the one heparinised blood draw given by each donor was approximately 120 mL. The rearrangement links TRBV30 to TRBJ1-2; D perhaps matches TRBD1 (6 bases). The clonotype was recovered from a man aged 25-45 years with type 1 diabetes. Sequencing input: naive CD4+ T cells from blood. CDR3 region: CAWRPGGASAYGYTF. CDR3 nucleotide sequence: TGTGCCTGGAGGCCGGGGGGGGCTAGTGCCTATGGCTACACCTTC.